The 3 T cell receptor beta chains below were found in one sample sequenced in a study of cytomegalovirus exposure and HLA in healthy donors. PCR amplification relied on 60 Vbeta primers (plus 13 Jbeta primers). The data were produced by immunoSEQ multiplex PCR, yet TCRdb's version contains in-frame clones alone and is incomplete. The sample includes about 170,000 clones, 77% of them seen just once. The source material was PBMCs. All receptors come from a woman aged 25 to 39 in good health and CMV-seropositive.

The V gene is TRBV7-8, the J gene TRBJ2-5, with TRBD1 as a possible D gene (6 bases). The V gene's germline CDR1 is SGHVS and CDR2 FQNEAQ. The V and J ends lost 3 bases and 5 bases respectively, with 13 bases between them. CDR3 length: 14 amino acids. CDR3 in amino acids: CASSFSGARETQYF. The CDR3 DNA is TGTGCCAGCAGCTTTTCAGGGGCACGGGAGACCCAGTACTTC. Using reference TRBV7-8 and TRBJ2-5 for the parts outside the CDR3, the full variable domain is GAGVSQSPRYKVAKRGQDVALRCDPISGHVSLFWYQQALGQGPEFLTYFQNEAQLDKSGLPSDRFFAERPEGSVSTLKIQRTQQEDSAVYLCASSFSGARETQYFGPGTRLLVL.

The rearrangement joins TRBV18 to TRBJ2-6; TRBD1 matches 8 bases. The CDR3 totals 17 residues. In germline, CDR1 is KGHSH, CDR2 LQKENI. After removal of 3 bases from V and 2 bases from J, the junction contained 6 bases not matched to a gene. CDR3: CASSPRTGFPGANVLTF. The CDR3 nucleotides read TGTGCCAGCTCACCTAGGACAGGGTTCCCTGGGGCCAACGTCCTGACTTTC.

This chain links TRBV6-5 with TRBJ2-7; TRBD2 matches 13 bases. Per the germline V gene, CDR1 is MNHEY and CDR2 is SVGAGI. V was clipped by 2 bases and J by 9 bases; unmatched bases: 4. This CDR3 is built from 14 residues. As DNA, the CDR3 is TGTGCCAGCAGTTACGGGACTAGCGGGGCCGGGCAGTACTTC. Its translation: CASSYGTSGAGQYF.